What follows is one T cell receptor (beta chain) and its context. Treatment described: roughly 19 received Ad26.COV2.S at low or high dose, single or two shots; several received placebo; per-sample allocation not given. Material that was analyzed had been drawn on day 63 after the first vaccine or placebo injection. Germline lookup yields CDR1 MNHEY and CDR2 SVGEGT. The CDR3 runs to 13 residues. The ends were cut back, 2 bases at V and 5 bases at J, with 9 bases in the middle. This entry comes from a study of Ad26.COV2.S vaccination and SARS-CoV-2 variants. In the study overall: By the intramuscular route, Ad26.COV2.S was given once, or twice 56 days apart.

Measured with immunoSEQ multiplex PCR; TCRdb has only the in-frame clones, and not every one. Of about 320,000 clones in the sample, about 86% were seen once. J is TRBJ1-2 and V is TRBV6-2 or TRBV6-3, with a weak D call TRBD1 (6 bases). The sequenced sample was peripheral blood, obtained in a trial of Ad26.COV2.S vaccine versus placebo. The receptor comes from a person aged 18 to 59 who received the Ad26.COV2.S COVID-19 vaccine or a placebo. CDR3 DNA: TGTGCCAGCAGTTACGGGGGCAGGTATGGCTACACCTTC. The encoded protein is CASSYGGRYGYTF.